The rows below give T cell receptor beta chains drawn from one sample of a study of regulatory T cells in long-lasting Graves disease. TCRdb itself ran the multiplex PCR reads through MiXCR, one entry per CDR3 protein. In the table there are a few hundred thousand distinct CDR3 sequences, less than 30% of which are singletons. The sample was peripheral blood mononuclear cells (PBMCs), taken when the disease was refractory, from a patient treated with antithyroid drugs. These receptors came from a woman between 40 and 55 years old with Graves disease. The CDR3 runs from the conserved cysteine through the conserved F or W.

J: TRBJ1-1
V: TRBV12-3/TRBV12-4
CDR3: CASSFPMLNTEAFF

J: TRBJ1-5
V: TRBV20-1
CDR3: CSARDLFSNQPQHF

J: TRBJ1-6
V: TRBV6-5
CDR3: CASSYPKGASYNSPLHF

J: TRBJ2-7
V: TRBV28
CDR3: CASSSLTGAANYEQYF

J: TRBJ2-2
V: TRBV29-1
CDR3: CSAGQGGPGELFF

J: TRBJ2-5
V: TRBV28
CDR3: CASSFGDRQETQYF

J: TRBJ2-7
V: TRBV5-1
CDR3: CASKNRTSGTHEQYF

J: TRBJ2-3
V: TRBV6-1
CDR3: CASSRNLPGLAGDGTQYF

J: TRBJ1-6
V: TRBV10-3
CDR3: CAISESRGSSYNSPLHF

J: TRBJ1-1
V: TRBV5-1
CDR3: CASSATRDTKRGMNTEAFF

J: TRBJ1-2
V: TRBV28
CDR3: CASSFGQTNYGYTF

J: TRBJ2-1
V: TRBV28
CDR3: CASGLGAWEQFF

J: TRBJ2-5
V: TRBV7-3
CDR3: CASSLGGGQGARETQYF

J: TRBJ1-4
V: TRBV5-1
CDR3: CASSPGQGASNEKLFF

J: TRBJ2-7
V: TRBV20-1
CDR3: CSARTSYYEQYF

J: TRBJ1-2
V: TRBV12-3/TRBV12-4
CDR3: CASSLGTGYTF

J: TRBJ2-5
V: TRBV3-1
CDR3: CASSQTKTVFETQYF

J: TRBJ1-2
V: TRBV7-9
CDR3: CASSLDPRQYSGYTF

J: TRBJ2-7
V: TRBV28
CDR3: CASSSQPSYEQYF